This T cell receptor (beta chain) is drawn from a study of cytomegalovirus exposure and HLA in healthy donors. The wider study: The same platform was used for the 100 to 150 validation repertoires and the roughly 680 first-cohort repertoires, a later analysis reported. Findings and caveats of the study: The study listed roughly 160 cytomegalovirus-associated TCR beta chains. A few chains tied to CMV proved CMV antigen-specific in vitro.

This clone was seen only once. Its antigen is not identified. Germline CDR1 MDHEN, CDR2 SYDVKM. With 3 bases clipped from V and 4 bases from J, the junction kept 9 bases outside the gene matches. This CDR3 is 15 amino acids long. Sequencing was performed with immunoSEQ multiplex PCR; in TCRdb, only in-frame clones are kept and a portion is missing. Here the sample spans approximately 82,000 clones, 85% to 95% being singletons. The TCR comes from a young woman in good health and CMV-seronegative. Specimen: PBMCs. The rearrangement uses TRBV28 and TRBJ2-7, with 7 positions matching TRBD2. The CDR3 reads CASSLGGSLQYEQYF. CDR3 coding DNA: TGTGCCAGCAGTTTGGGGGGGAGTCTACAATACGAGCAGTACTTC.